The clone carrying this TCR beta chain has just one count. Its antigen remains unknown. TCRdb's table, derived via immunoSEQ multiplex PCR, lists solely in-frame clones and lacks some. The sample contains 63,000 or so clones, 80% to 90% of which appear only once. If patients had autoimmune disease history or systemic immunosuppression, they were excluded. The sample is drawn from a study of OX40 agonist ivuxolimab in advanced cancers. Study-wide results and caveats: Low normalized T-cell clonal expansion was also seen in some nonresponders. People who partly responded at 0.1-3.0 mg/kg had some of the least clonal expansion seen. In the 0.1 to 3.0 mg/kg range, CD4+ and CD8+ blood T cells had expanded clonally by week 6.

This receptor was identified in an adult with an advanced solid tumor such as melanoma, head and neck, liver or kidney cancer. Source: CD4+ or CD8+ T cells sorted from blood, taken in a trial of the OX40 agonist ivuxolimab.

CDR3: CASRQGGYYGYTF. DNA of the CDR3: TGTGCCAGCAGACAGGGAGGATACTATGGCTACACCTTC. V is TRBV4-2 and J is TRBJ1-2; TRBD1 might be the D (6 bases). Germline values: CDR1 LGHNA, CDR2 YNFKEQ. V was trimmed by 6 bases and J by 3 bases, leaving 11 bases between them. The CDR3 has 13 amino acids.